The clone carrying this TCR beta chain was counted between two and nine times. Its specificity is not known. Preparing the TCRbeta library involved the use of unique molecular identifiers. In TCRdb, the PCR reads were re-called with MiXCR into one record per CDR3 protein. The sample has approximately 650,000 distinct CDR3 sequences, roughly 13% seen once. CDR3 length equals 13 residues. V lost 9 bases and J lost 2; bases outside the gene matches: 2. Per germline, CDR1 KGHDR and CDR2 SFDVKD. These data come from a study of T-cell reconstitution after alpha-beta-depleted transplantation in children. The study, taken as a whole, reports: One year post-transplant, T-cell counts and diversity were largely derived from T cells produced anew. The high TCRbeta diversity at day 60 in some patients came from surviving recipient T cells and thymic progenitors. About two months after transplant, alpha-beta T cells reportedly came from several hundred expanded graft clones.

The source of this sequence is a girl aged 2 to 10 with congenital amegakaryocytic thrombocytopenia, due to receive a stem cell transplant. The sequencing used PBMCs, collected before TCRalphabeta/CD19-depleted stem cell transplant. This chain connects TRBV24-1 to TRBJ2-5; 10 nucleotides line up with TRBD1. The CDR3: CATSDRGQETQYF. CDR3 in DNA: TGTGCCACCTCGGACAGGGGGCAAGAGACCCAGTACTTC.